This TCR beta chain was observed in a study of patients and donors after allogeneic stem cell transplantation. Per the germline V gene, CDR1 is DFQATT and CDR2 is SNEGSKA (reference sequence). The CDR3 totals 14 residues. V trimming: 4 bases; J trimming: 9 bases; junction bases outside the gene matches: 12. This clonotype came up many times. TCRdb redid the calling of the RT-PCR reads with MiXCR, one entry per CDR3 protein. The data show tens of thousands of distinct CDR3 sequences, nearly 7% seen once. The receptor's source is a human donor who was either an allogeneic HSCT recipient or a stem cell or donor lymphocyte infusion donor (not recorded which). It is not recorded whose cells these are; they may come from a transplant donor. The rearrangement uses TRBV20-1 and TRBJ2-7; 10 nucleotides agree with TRBD2. The sequenced sample consisted of blood, either unsorted or a sorted T cell fraction (not recorded which). CDR3 bases: TGCAGTGCTAACCGAGAGACTAGCGGGCCCGTGCAGTACTTC. It is translated as CSANRETSGPVQYF.